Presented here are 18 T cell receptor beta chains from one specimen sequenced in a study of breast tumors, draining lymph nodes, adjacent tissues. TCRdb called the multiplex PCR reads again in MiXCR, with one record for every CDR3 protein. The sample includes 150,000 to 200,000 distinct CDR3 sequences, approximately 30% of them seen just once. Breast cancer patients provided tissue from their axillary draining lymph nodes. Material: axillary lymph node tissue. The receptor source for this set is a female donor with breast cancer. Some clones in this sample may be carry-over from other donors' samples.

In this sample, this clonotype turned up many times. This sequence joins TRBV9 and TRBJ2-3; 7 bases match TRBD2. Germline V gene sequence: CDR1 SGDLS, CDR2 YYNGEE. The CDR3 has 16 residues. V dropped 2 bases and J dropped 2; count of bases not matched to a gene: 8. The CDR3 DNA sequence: TGTGCCAGCAGCGTCGGCGGGAGAGGGGACACAGATACGCAGTATTTT. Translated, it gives CASSVGGRGDTDTQYF.

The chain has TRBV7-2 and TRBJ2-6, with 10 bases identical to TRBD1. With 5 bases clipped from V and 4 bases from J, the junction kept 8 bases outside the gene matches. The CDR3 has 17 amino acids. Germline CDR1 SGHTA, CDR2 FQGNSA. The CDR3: CASSRRQGARGANVLTF. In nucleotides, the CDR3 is TGTGCCAGCAGCCGGCGACAGGGGGCGCGAGGGGCCAACGTCCTGACTTTC.

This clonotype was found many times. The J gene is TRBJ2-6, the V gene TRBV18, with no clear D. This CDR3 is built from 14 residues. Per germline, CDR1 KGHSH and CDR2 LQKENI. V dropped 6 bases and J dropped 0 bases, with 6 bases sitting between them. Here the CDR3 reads CASSPNSGANVLTF. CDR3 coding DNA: TGTGCCAGCTCCCCGAACTCTGGGGCCAACGTCCTGACTTTC. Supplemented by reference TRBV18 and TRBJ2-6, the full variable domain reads NAGVMQNPRHLVRRRGQEARLRCSPMKGHSHVYWYRQLPEEGLKFMVYLQKENIIDESGMPKERFSAEFPKEGPSILRIQQVVRGDSAAYFCASSPNSGANVLTFGAGSRLTVL.

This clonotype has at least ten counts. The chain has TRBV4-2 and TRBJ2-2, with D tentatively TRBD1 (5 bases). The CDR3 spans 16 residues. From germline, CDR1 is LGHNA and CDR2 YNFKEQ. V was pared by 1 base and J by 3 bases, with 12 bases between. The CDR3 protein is CASSQGSRGYTGELFF. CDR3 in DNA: TGTGCCAGCAGCCAAGGATCAAGGGGATACACCGGGGAGCTGTTTTTT.

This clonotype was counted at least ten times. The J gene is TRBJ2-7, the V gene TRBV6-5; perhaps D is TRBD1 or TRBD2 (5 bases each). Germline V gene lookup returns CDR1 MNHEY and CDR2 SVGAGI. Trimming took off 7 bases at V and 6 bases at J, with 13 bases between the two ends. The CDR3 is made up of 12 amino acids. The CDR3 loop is CASTGSLREQYF. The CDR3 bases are TGTGCCAGCACAGGGAGTCTACGCGAGCAGTACTTC.

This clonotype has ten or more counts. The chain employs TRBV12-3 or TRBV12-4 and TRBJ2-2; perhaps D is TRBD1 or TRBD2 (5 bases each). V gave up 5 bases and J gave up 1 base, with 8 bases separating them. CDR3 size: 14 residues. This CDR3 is CASSRDGNTGELFF. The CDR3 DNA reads TGTGCCAGCAGTAGGGACGGGAACACCGGGGAGCTGTTTTTT.

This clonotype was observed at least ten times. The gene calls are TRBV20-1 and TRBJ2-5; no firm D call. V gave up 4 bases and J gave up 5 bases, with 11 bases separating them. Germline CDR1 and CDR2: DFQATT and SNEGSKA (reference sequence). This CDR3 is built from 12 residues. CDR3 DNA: TGCAGTGCTAATCAACTGCGGGAGACCCAGTACTTC. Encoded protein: CSANQLRETQYF.

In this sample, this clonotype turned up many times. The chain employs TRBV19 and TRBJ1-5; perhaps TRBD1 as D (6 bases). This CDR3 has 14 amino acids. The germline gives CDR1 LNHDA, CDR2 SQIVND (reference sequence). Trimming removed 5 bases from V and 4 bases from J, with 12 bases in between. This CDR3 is CASSFGGLNQPQHF. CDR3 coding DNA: TGTGCCAGTAGTTTCGGGGGCCTTAATCAGCCCCAGCATTTT.

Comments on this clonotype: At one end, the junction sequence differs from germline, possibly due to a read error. The CDR3 region is CASSLTAPGWETQHF. CDR3 in DNA: TGTGCCAGCAGCTTAACGGCTCCGGGGTGGGAGACCCAGCACTTC. The chain recombines TRBV7-2 with TRBJ2-5, with D maybe TRBD2 (5 bases). The CDR3 contains 15 residues. The V gene's germline CDR1 is SGHTA and CDR2 FQGNSA.

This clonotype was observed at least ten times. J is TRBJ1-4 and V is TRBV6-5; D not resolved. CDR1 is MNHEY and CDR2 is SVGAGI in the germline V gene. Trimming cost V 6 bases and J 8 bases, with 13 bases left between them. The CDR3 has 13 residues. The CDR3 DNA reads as TGTGCCAGCAGGGTCGGGCTAGGCGAAAAACTGTTTTTT. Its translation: CASRVGLGEKLFF.

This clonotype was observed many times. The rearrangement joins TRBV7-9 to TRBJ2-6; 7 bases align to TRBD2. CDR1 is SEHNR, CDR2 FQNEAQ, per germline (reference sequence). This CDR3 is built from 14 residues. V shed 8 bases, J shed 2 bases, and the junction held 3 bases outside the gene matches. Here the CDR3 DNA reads TGTGCCAGCCTTCGGGGGGCTGGGGCCAACGTCCTGACTTTC. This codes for CASLRGAGANVLTF.

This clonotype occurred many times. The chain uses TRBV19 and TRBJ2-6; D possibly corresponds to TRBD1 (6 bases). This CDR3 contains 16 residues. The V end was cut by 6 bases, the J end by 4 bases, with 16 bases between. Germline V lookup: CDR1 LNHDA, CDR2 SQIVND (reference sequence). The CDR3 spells CASRPSTGRGANVLTF. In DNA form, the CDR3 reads TGTGCCAGTAGACCCTCGACAGGTAGAGGGGCCAACGTCCTGACTTTC.

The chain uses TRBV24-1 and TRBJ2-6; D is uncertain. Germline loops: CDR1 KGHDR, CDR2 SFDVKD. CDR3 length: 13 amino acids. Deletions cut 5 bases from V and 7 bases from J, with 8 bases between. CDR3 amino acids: CATSGLVANVLTF. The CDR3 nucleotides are TGTGCCACCAGTGGTCTCGTAGCCAACGTCCTGACTTTC.

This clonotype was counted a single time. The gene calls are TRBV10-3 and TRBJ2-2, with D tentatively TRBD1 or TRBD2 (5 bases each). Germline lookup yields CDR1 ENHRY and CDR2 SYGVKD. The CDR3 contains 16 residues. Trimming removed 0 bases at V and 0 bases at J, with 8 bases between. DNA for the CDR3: TGTGCCATCAGTGAGTCGGGGGTCACGAACACCGGGGAGCTGTTTTTT. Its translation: CAISESGVTNTGELFF.

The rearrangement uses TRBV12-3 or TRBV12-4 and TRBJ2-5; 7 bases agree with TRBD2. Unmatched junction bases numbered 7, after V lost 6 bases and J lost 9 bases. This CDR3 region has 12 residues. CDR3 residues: CASSPLGGAQYF. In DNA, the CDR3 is TGTGCCAGCAGCCCCCTGGGGGGGGCCCAGTACTTC.

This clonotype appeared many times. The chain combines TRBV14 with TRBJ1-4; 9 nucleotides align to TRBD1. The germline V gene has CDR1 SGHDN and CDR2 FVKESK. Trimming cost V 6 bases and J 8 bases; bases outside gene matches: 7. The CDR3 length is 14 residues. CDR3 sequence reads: CASRLTGGVEKLFF. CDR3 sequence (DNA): TGTGCCAGCAGGCTGACAGGGGGGGTCGAAAAACTGTTTTTT.

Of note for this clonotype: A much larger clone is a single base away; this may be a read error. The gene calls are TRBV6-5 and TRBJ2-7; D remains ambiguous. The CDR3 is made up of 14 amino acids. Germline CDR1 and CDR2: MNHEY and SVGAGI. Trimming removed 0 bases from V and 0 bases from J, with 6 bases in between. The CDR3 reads CASSYSSGSYEQYF. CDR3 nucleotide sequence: TGTGCCAGCAGTTACTCCTCCGGCTCCTACGAGCAGTACTTC.

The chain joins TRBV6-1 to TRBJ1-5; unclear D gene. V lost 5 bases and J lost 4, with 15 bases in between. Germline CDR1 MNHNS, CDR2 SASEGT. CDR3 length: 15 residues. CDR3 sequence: CASSYSSGINQPQHF. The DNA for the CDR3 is TGTGCCAGCAGTTACTCCAGCGGGATAAATCAGCCCCAGCATTTT.